This entry describes one TCR beta chain. Its antigen is still unknown. The germline CDR1 and CDR2 sequences are KGHSH and LQKENI. V shed 3 bases and J 4 bases; nucleotides not matched to a gene: 12. CDR3 length: 17 residues. This specimen comes from a study of cytomegalovirus exposure and HLA in healthy donors. Study information: One earlier analysis, a look at about 179 million T cells, found some 100 million unique TCR beta sequences. Of around 400 genotyped donors, about 80% grouped in the Caucasian-associated ancestry cluster.

Findings and caveats of the study: According to a later analysis, donors in an Asian-associated ancestry cluster reportedly had fewer N-insertions than the 666-donor mean. Previous analysis showed most TCR beta V segments were productive about 87% or about 30% of the time.

With 60 Vbeta and 13 Jbeta primers, the PCR was carried out. Generated by immunoSEQ multiplex PCR, the TCRdb table keeps only in-frame clones and is missing some. Among 110,000 to 150,000 clones, over 80% were seen once, and the ten largest hold more than 3%. The V gene is TRBV18, the J gene TRBJ1-1; 9 nucleotides match TRBD1. The TCR comes from a male donor in good health and CMV-seronegative. Sequences were obtained from PBMCs. CDR3 nucleotide sequence: TGTGCCAGCTCACCGGTCCCGGGACAGGGAAAGTCCACTGAAGCTTTCTTT. Translating gives CASSPVPGQGKSTEAFF.